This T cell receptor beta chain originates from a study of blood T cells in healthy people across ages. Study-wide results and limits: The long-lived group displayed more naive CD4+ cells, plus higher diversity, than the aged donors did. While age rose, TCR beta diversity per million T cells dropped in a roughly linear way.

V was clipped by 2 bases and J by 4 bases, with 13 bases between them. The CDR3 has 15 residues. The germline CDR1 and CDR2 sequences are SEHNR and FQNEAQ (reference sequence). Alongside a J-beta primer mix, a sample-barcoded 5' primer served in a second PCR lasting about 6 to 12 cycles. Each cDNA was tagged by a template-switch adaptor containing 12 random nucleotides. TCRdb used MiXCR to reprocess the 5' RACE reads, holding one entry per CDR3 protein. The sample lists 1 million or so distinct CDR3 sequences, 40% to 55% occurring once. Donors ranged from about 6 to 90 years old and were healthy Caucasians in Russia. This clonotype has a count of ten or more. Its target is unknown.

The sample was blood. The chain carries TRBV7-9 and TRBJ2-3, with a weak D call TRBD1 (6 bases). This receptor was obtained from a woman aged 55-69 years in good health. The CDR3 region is CASSLRGYLPDTQYF. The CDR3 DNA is TGTGCCAGCAGCTTAAGGGGGTATTTACCAGATACGCAGTATTTT.